The sequence of this T cell receptor beta chain was determined in a study of T cell changes during pregnancy in multiple sclerosis. The method was immunoSEQ multiplex PCR; TCRdb's version includes in-frame clones alone and lacks a portion of them. This table holds around 40,000 clones, approximately 90% found once. The CDR3 is 17 residues long. The sequencing used CD4+ T cells from peripheral blood mononuclear cells, collected after pregnancy. The receptor's source is a female donor in good health, enrolled as a control in a pregnancy study. V gene TRBV21-1 combines with J gene TRBJ1-2; the table assigns TRBD1, which was not confirmed against the DNA. TRBV21-1 is termed a pseudogene. The CDR3 bases are TGTGCCAGCAGCCTGCGGGACAGCGCAAACAATTTCTATGGCTACACCTTC. Translation: CASSLRDSANNFYGYTF.